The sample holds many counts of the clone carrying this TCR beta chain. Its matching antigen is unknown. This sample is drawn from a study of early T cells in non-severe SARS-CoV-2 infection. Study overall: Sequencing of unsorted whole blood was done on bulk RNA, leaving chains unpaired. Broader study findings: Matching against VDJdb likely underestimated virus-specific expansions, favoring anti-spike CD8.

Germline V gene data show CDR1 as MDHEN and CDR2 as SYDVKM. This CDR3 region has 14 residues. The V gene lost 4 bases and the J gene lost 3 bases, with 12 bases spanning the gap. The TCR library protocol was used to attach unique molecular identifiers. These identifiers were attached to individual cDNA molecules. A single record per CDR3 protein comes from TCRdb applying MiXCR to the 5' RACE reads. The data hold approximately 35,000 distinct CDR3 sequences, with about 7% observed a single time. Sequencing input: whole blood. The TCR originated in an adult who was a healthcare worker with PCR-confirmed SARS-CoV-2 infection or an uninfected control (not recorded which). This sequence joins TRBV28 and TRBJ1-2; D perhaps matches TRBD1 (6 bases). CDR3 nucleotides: TGTGCCAGCAGTTCCCCAGGGGAGGACTATGGCTACACCTTC. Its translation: CASSSPGEDYGYTF.